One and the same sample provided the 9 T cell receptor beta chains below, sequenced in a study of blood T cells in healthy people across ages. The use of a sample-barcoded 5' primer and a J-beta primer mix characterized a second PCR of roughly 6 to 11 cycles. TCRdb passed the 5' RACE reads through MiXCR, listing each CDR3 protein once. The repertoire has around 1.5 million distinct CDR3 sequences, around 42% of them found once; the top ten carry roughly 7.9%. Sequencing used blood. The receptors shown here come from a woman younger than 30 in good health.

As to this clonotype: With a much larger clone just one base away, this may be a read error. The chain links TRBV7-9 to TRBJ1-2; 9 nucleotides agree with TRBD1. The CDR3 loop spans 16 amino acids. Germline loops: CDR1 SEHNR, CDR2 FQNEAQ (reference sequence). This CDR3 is CASSRRQGDPSEGCTF. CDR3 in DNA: TGTGCCAGCAGCCGAAGACAGGGGGACCCATCGGAGGGCTGCACCTTC.

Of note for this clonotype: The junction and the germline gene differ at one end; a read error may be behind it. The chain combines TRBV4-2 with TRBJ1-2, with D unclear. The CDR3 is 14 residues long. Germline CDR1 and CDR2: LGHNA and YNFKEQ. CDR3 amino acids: CAGSQDGQDYGYTF. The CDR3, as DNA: TGTGCCGGCAGCCAAGACGGGCAGGACTATGGCTACACCTTC.

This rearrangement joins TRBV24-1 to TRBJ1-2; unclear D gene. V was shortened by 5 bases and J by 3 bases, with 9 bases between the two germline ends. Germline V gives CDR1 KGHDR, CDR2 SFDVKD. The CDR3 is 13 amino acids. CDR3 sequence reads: CATSASGYYGYTF. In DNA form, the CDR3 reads TGTGCCACCAGTGCTTCCGGGTACTATGGCTACACCTTC.

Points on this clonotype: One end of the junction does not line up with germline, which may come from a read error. The CDR3 DNA follows: TGCAGTGCTAGAAAAGCGGGGGTCCCACTCTACGAGCGGTACTTC. Translation gives CSARKAGVPLYERYF. The chain combines TRBV20-1 with TRBJ2-7; 8 nucleotides line up with TRBD2. The CDR3 covers 15 residues. The germline V gene has CDR1 DFQATT and CDR2 SNEGSKA (reference sequence).

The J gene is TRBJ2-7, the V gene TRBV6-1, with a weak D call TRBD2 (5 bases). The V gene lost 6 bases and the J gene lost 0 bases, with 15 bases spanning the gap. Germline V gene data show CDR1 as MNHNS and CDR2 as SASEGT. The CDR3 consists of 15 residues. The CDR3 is CASREQLGSSYEQYF. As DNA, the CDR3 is TGTGCCAGCAGGGAGCAACTGGGGAGCTCCTACGAGCAGTACTTC.

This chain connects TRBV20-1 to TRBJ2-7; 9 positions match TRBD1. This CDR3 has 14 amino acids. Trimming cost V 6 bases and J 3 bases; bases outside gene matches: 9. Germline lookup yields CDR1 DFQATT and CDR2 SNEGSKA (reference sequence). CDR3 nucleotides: TGCAGTGCCGAGGCGGGACAGGGCTTCTACGAGCAGTACTTC. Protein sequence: CSAEAGQGFYEQYF.

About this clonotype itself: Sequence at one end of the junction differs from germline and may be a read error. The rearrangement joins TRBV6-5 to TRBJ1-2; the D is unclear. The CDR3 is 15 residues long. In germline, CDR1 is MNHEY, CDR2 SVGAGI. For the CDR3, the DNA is TGTGCCGGCAGTCCCGTCCCCTTCTCCCCCTATGGCTACACCTTC. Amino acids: CAGSPVPFSPYGYTF.

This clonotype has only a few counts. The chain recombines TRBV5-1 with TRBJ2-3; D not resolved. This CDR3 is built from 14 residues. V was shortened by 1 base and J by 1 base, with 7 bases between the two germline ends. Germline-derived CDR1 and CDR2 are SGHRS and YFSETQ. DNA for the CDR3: TGCGCCAGCAGCTTGTCTGATGGCACAGATACGCAGTATTTT. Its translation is CASSLSDGTDTQYF.

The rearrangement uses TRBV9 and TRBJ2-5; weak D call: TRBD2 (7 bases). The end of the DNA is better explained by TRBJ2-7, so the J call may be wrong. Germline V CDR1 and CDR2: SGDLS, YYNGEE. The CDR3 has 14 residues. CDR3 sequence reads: CASSVEVGGGEQYF. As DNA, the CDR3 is TGTGCCAGCAGCGTAGAGGTGGGAGGGGGCGAGCAGTACTTC.